A selection of T cell receptor beta chains follows, all from one sample in a study of CD8 T cells in Susac syndrome. TCRdb called the immunoSEQ multiplex PCR reads again in MiXCR, with one record for every CDR3 protein. The sample includes tens of thousands of distinct CDR3 sequences, about 93% of them seen just once. Specimen: CD8+ T cells from PBMCs. The source of these receptors is a human donor with Susac syndrome. Each CDR3 is given with its conserved first and last residue. D genes are given only for firm matches. Clone size is stated in some rows and not others, as once, few, many or a class when expanded.

CASRSWGGGSPLHF,TGTGCCAGCAGGTCCTGGGGGGGTGGTTCACCCCTCCACTTT,TRBJ1-6,-,TRBV2,-
CASSLVGTGNYGYTF,TGTGCCAGCAGCTTGGTCGGGACAGGGAACTATGGCTACACCTTC,TRBJ1-2,TRBD1,TRBV27,-
CASSSGLAGVNEQFF,TGCGCCAGCAGCTCCGGTCTAGCGGGGGTCAATGAGCAGTTCTTC,TRBJ2-1,TRBD2,TRBV5-1,-
CASSLWSGTDEFSNQPQHF,TGTGCCAGCAGCTTGTGGTCAGGGACCGATGAGTTTAGCAATCAGCCCCAGCATTTT,TRBJ1-5,-,TRBV5-6,-
CASSFLQGSPYNEQFF,TGTGCCAGCAGTTTTCTACAGGGCTCCCCCTACAATGAGCAGTTCTTC,TRBJ2-1,-,TRBV28,-
CATSDFGVFGGYTF,TGTGCCACCAGTGATTTTGGGGTCTTTGGTGGCTACACCTTC,TRBJ1-2,-,TRBV24-1,-
CASLQVYNEQFF,TGTGCCAGCCTGCAGGTATACAATGAGCAGTTCTTC,TRBJ2-1,-,TRBV2,-
CASSSAGGLSGELFF,TGTGCCAGCAGCTCTGCAGGGGGCTTGAGCGGGGAGCTGTTTTTT,TRBJ2-2,TRBD1,TRBV5-4,-
CASSLRRVNTEAFF,TGCGCCAGCAGCTTAAGAAGGGTGAACACTGAAGCTTTCTTT,TRBJ1-1,-,TRBV5-1,-
CASSLYPTPYEQYF,TGTGCCAGCAGCTTGTACCCTACCCCCTACGAGCAGTACTTC,TRBJ2-7,-,TRBV5-6,-
CASSPPGGSGNTIYF,TGTGCCAGCTCACCCCCCGGGGGCTCTGGAAACACCATATATTTT,TRBJ1-3,-,TRBV18,-
CASRTGTGISYEQYF,TGTGCCAGCAGAACCGGGACAGGAATCTCCTACGAGCAGTACTTC,TRBJ2-7,TRBD1,TRBV28,-
CASSSWGGQQETQYF,TGTGCCAGCAGTTCCTGGGGGGGACAGCAAGAGACCCAGTACTTC,TRBJ2-5,-,TRBV28,-
CASIPDAVGNQPQHF,TGTGCCAGCATCCCAGACGCGGTCGGCAATCAGCCCCAGCATTTT,TRBJ1-5,-,TRBV28,-
CASADLPLNNEQFF,TGTGCCAGCGCCGACCTGCCCCTTAACAATGAGCAGTTCTTC,TRBJ2-1,-,TRBV13,once
CAWSPYQETQYF,TGTGCCTGGAGTCCCTACCAAGAGACCCAGTACTTC,TRBJ2-5,-,TRBV30,-
CASSPLAGEQFF,TGTGCCAGCAGCCCCCTAGCGGGTGAGCAGTTCTTC,TRBJ2-1,TRBD2,TRBV3-1,-
CASSLVHNEQFF,TGTGCCAGCAGTTTAGTTCACAATGAGCAGTTCTTC,TRBJ2-1,-,TRBV28,-
CASSPSLGTNYGYTF,TGCGCCAGCAGCCCTTCGCTGGGGACTAACTATGGCTACACCTTC,TRBJ1-2,-,TRBV5-1,-
CASIPRNSRGKETQYF,TGTGCCAGCATCCCACGAAATTCGCGGGGGAAAGAGACCCAGTACTTC,TRBJ2-5,TRBD2,TRBV6-2/TRBV6-3,-
CASSFSPRGGYYEQYF,TGTGCCAGCAGCTTTAGTCCCCGAGGAGGGTACTACGAGCAGTACTTC,TRBJ2-7,-,TRBV7-9,-
CASSAQGNSYEQYF,TGTGCCAGCAGCGCACAGGGGAATTCCTACGAGCAGTACTTC,TRBJ2-7,TRBD1,TRBV28,-
CASSFGSGGIGDTQYF,TGTGCCAGCAGTTTTGGTAGCGGGGGGATAGGAGATACGCAGTATTTT,TRBJ2-3,TRBD2,TRBV28,-
CASSLPRDRGLGINQPQHF,TGTGCCAGCAGTTTACCCCGGGACAGGGGGCTTGGAATCAATCAGCCCCAGCATTTT,TRBJ1-5,TRBD1,TRBV28,-
CATASWQGDQPQHF,TGTGCCACGGCCTCCTGGCAGGGGGATCAGCCCCAGCATTTT,TRBJ1-5,TRBD1,TRBV19,-
CASSPRMTGSTDTQYF,TGTGCCAGCAGCCCCAGGATGACAGGGAGCACAGATACGCAGTATTTT,TRBJ2-3,TRBD1,TRBV11-3,-
CASNKQGPRSGNTIYF,TGTGCCAGCAACAAACAGGGCCCGAGGTCTGGAAACACCATATATTTT,TRBJ1-3,-,TRBV6-2/TRBV6-3,-
CASSLAGMLMGYNSPLHF,TGTGCCAGCAGTTTAGCAGGGATGTTGATGGGTTATAATTCACCCCTCCACTTT,TRBJ1-6,-,TRBV27,-
CATHGGGTEAFF,TGTGCCACCCACGGTGGTGGGACTGAAGCTTTCTTT,TRBJ1-1,-,TRBV6-5,-
CSARDHREQFF,TGCAGTGCTAGAGATCACAGGGAGCAGTTCTTC,TRBJ2-1,-,TRBV20-1,-
CASSLSGGQVDTQYF,TGTGCCAGCAGCTTAAGCGGGGGGCAGGTAGATACGCAGTATTTT,TRBJ2-3,TRBD2,TRBV11-2,-
CASSSITGVQGEQFF,TGTGCCAGCAGTTCGATTACGGGTGTTCAGGGTGAGCAGTTCTTC,TRBJ2-1,-,TRBV6-2/TRBV6-3,-
CASSPDPGGYEQYF,TGTGCCAGCAGCCCAGACCCCGGGGGCTACGAGCAGTACTTC,TRBJ2-7,-,TRBV7-8,-
CASSGQFLIYF,TGTGCCAGCAGCGGGCAGTTTCTAATTTACTTC,TRBJ2-5,-,TRBV25-1,-
CASSLHPGGPYNEQFF,TGTGCCAGCAGCCTTCACCCCGGGGGGCCCTACAATGAGCAGTTCTTC,TRBJ2-1,-,TRBV6-6,-
CASSQIAESEQFF,TGTGCCAGCAGCCAGATCGCAGAAAGTGAGCAGTTCTTC,TRBJ2-1,-,TRBV7-9,-
CASSVGPSYEQYF,TGTGCCAGCAGCGTAGGGCCCAGCTACGAGCAGTACTTC,TRBJ2-7,-,TRBV9,once
CASSFWSEWVEAFF,TGTGCCAGCAGTTTTTGGTCCGAATGGGTTGAAGCTTTCTTT,TRBJ1-1,-,TRBV28,-
CASTMTGGGNQPQHF,TGTGCCAGCACGATGACAGGGGGCGGCAATCAGCCCCAGCATTTT,TRBJ1-5,TRBD1,TRBV28,-
CASSYRGLAGADTQYF,TGTGCCAGCAGTTACCGGGGACTAGCGGGGGCGGATACGCAGTATTTT,TRBJ2-3,TRBD2,TRBV6-2/TRBV6-3,once
CASSLVAGEGDTQYF,TGTGCCAGCAGCTTGGTAGCGGGGGAAGGAGATACGCAGTATTTT,TRBJ2-3,TRBD2,TRBV5-4,-
CASSPGHTQYF,TGTGCCAGCAGCCCAGGCCATACGCAGTATTTT,TRBJ2-3,-,TRBV13,-
CASSSLSLEQYF,TGTGCCAGCAGTTCCCTCTCCCTCGAGCAGTACTTC,TRBJ2-7,-,TRBV28,-
CASRVGARNTEAFF,TGTGCCAGCAGGGTGGGGGCCCGGAACACTGAAGCTTTCTTT,TRBJ1-1,-,TRBV9,-
CSAPRLGHEQFF,TGCAGCGCCCCACGTCTGGGCCATGAGCAGTTCTTC,TRBJ2-1,-,TRBV29-1,-
CASSYGGPEETQYF,TGTGCCAGCAGTTACGGGGGTCCGGAAGAGACCCAGTACTTC,TRBJ2-5,-,TRBV6-5,-
CSVEDEGSYEQYF,TGCAGCGTTGAAGATGAGGGTTCCTACGAGCAGTACTTC,TRBJ2-7,-,TRBV29-1,-